The clone carrying this T cell receptor (beta chain) was counted many times. Antigen specificity is unknown. The investigators amplified TCR beta CDR3 regions from RNA transcripts. The HTBI primer set served for first-round RT-PCR of the TCR CDR3. TCRdb recomputed calls from the multiplex PCR reads with MiXCR, one row per CDR3 protein. The table records some 500,000 distinct CDR3 sequences, approximately 16% of them present only once. This sample was included in a study of T cells in Graves' hyperthyroidism and ophthalmopathy. Study-wide findings and caveats: Most thyroid clonotypes with frequency above 0.001 were detected in blood.

The CDR3 is made up of 12 amino acids. V was trimmed by 0 bases and J by 8 bases, leaving 7 bases between them. In germline, CDR1 is SQVTM, CDR2 ANQGSEA. The chain uses TRBV29-1 and TRBJ1-4; D possibly corresponds to TRBD1 (6 bases). The clonotype comes from a woman aged 25 to 39 with Graves' ophthalmopathy. The sample was blood. CDR3 protein: CSVEEGQEKLFF. CDR3 bases: TGCAGCGTTGAAGAGGGACAAGAAAAACTGTTTTTT.